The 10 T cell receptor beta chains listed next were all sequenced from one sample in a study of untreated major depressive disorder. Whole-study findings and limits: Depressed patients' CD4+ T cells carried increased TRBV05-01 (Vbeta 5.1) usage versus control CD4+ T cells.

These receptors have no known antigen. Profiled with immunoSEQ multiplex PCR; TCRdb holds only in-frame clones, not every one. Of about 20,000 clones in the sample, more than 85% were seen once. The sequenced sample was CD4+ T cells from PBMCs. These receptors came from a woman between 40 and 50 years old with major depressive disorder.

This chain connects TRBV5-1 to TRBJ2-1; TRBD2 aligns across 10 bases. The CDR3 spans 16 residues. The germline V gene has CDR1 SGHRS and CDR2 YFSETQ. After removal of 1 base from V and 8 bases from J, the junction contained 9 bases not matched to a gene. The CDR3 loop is CASSLLLAGPQDEQFF. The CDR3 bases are TGCGCCAGCAGCTTGCTACTAGCGGGACCGCAGGATGAGCAGTTCTTC.

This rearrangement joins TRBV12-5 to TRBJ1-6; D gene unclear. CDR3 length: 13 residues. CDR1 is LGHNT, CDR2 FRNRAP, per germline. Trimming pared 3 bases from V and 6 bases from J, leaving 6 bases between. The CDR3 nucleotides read TGTGCTAGTGGTTTATGGGGTAATTCACCCCTCCACTTT. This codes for CASGLWGNSPLHF.

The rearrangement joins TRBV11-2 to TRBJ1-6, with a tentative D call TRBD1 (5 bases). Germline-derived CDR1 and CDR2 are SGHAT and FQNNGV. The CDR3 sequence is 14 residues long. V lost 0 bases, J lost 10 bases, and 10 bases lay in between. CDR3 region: CASSLDRVGSPLHF. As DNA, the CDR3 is TGTGCCAGCAGCTTAGACAGGGTCGGATCACCCCTCCACTTT. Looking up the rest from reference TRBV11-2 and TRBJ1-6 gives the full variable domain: EAGVAQSPRYKIIEKRQSVAFWCNPISGHATLYWYQQILGQGPKLLIQFQNNGVVDDSQLPKDRFSAERLKGVDSTLKIQPAKLEDSAVYLCASSLDRVGSPLHFGNGTRLTVT.

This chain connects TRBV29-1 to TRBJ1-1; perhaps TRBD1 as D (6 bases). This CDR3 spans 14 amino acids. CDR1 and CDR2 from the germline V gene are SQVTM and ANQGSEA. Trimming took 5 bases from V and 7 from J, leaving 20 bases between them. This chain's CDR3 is CSVWLDYRDNEAFF. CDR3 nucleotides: TGCAGCGTTTGGCTTGATTACAGGGATAATGAAGCTTTCTTT.

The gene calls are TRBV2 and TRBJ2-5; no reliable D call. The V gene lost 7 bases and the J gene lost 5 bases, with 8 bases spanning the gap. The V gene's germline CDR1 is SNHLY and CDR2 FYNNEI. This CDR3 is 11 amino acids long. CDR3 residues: CASTARETQYF. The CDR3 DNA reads TGTGCCAGCACAGCCCGGGAGACCCAGTACTTC.

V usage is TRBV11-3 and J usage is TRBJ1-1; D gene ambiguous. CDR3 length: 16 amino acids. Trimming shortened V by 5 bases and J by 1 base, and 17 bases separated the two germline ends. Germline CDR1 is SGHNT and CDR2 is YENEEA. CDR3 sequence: CASSRLYTRGNTEAFF. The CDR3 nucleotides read TGTGCCAGCAGCCGACTTTACACGCGGGGGAACACTGAAGCTTTCTTT.

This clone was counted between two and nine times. CDR3 sequence reads: CASSLKLRNTGELFF. The CDR3 coding sequence is TGCGCCAGCAGCTTGAAACTCCGGAACACCGGGGAGCTGTTTTTT. V is TRBV5-1 and J is TRBJ2-2; D gene uncertain. V lost 1 base and J 1 base, leaving 8 bases between the germline ends. Per germline, CDR1 SGHRS and CDR2 YFSETQ. This CDR3 is 15 amino acids long.

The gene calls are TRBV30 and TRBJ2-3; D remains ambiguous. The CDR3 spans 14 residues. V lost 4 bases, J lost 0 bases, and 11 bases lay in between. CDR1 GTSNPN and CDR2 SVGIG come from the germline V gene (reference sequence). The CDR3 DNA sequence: TGTGCCTGGAACCGGGCAGCCAGCACAGATACGCAGTATTTT. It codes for CAWNRAASTDTQYF.

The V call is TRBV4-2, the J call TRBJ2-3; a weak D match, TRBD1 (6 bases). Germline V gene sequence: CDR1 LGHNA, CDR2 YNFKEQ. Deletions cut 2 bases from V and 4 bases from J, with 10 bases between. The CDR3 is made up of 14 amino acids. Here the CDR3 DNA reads TGTGCCAGCAGCCAAAGCAGGGGCTCAGATACGCAGTATTTT. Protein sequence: CASSQSRGSDTQYF.

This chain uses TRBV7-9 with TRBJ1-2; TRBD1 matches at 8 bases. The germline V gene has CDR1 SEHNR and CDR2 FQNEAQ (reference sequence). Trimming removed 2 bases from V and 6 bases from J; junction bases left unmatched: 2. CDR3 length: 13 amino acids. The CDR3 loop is CASSLQGAHGYTF. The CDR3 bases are TGTGCCAGCAGCTTACAGGGGGCGCATGGCTACACCTTC.